Following are 5 T cell receptor beta chains from one sample sequenced in a study of CD8 T cells in ankylosing spondylitis. Study observations and caveats: There was a TCR beta motif, made of several highly homologous variants, that appeared characteristic of ankylosing spondylitis blood.

One entry per CDR3 protein results from TCRdb running MiXCR on the 5' RACE reads. The sample lists fewer than 450,000 distinct CDR3 sequences, 17% seen once, with over 1% in the top ten. No cognate antigen is known for these TCRs. Sequencing was carried out using blood, either unsorted or a sorted T cell fraction (not recorded which). The origin of the receptors is a male donor with ankylosing spondylitis.

V is TRBV11-2 and J is TRBJ1-1; D is possibly TRBD1 (6 bases). CDR3 length: 16 amino acids. Trimming left V 5 bases short and J 7 bases short, with 23 bases between. Per the germline V gene, CDR1 is SGHAT and CDR2 is FQNNGV. Here the CDR3 reads CASSPRGGTMAGEAFF. Here the CDR3 DNA reads TGTGCCAGCAGCCCACGAGGGGGGACTATGGCGGGTGAAGCTTTCTTT.

The chain is built from TRBV6-1 and TRBJ2-7; 7 nucleotides align to TRBD1. Germline CDR1 reads MNHNS; CDR2 reads SASEGT. V shed 6 bases and J 9 bases; nucleotides not matched to a gene: 11. The CDR3 covers 13 residues. In nucleotides, the CDR3 is TGTGCCAGCAGCCCGTGGGACAGAGGAGGGCAGTACTTC. Encoded protein: CASSPWDRGGQYF.

J is TRBJ1-2 and V is TRBV12-3 or TRBV12-4; TRBD1 aligns across 9 bases. J gave up 5 bases and V 2 bases, and 9 bases lay outside the gene matches. The CDR3 runs to 16 residues. CDR3 DNA sequence: TGTGCCAGCAGTTTAAGGCGGGACAGGGACCGGTATGGCTACACCTTC. It codes for CASSLRRDRDRYGYTF.

This chain links TRBV12-3 or TRBV12-4 with TRBJ1-6; 10 bases are a match to TRBD1. The ends lost 4 bases at V and 6 bases at J; junction bases unmatched: 6. The CDR3 totals 16 residues. DNA for the CDR3: TGTGCCAGCAGTTCCACCGGGACAGGGGTTAATTCACCCCTCCACTTT. As protein: CASSSTGTGVNSPLHF.

The J gene is TRBJ2-2, the V gene TRBV28, with TRBD2 matching 8 bases. The CDR3 totals 15 residues. J lost 0 bases, V lost 11 bases, and 8 bases had no gene match. The V gene's germline CDR1 is MDHEN and CDR2 SYDVKM. The CDR3 reads CAVPTGGTNTGELFF. For the CDR3, the DNA is TGTGCCGTCCCGACGGGAGGGACGAACACCGGGGAGCTGTTTTTT.